A single sample gave rise to the 22 T cell receptor beta chains below, sequenced in a study of cytomegalovirus exposure and HLA in healthy donors. It was with 60 Vbeta and 13 Jbeta primers that the PCR ran. Generated by immunoSEQ multiplex PCR, the TCRdb table keeps only in-frame clones and is missing some. The sample holds about 160,000 clones, roughly four fifths seen once. The specimen was PBMCs. Receptors were obtained from a man between 60 and 70 years old in good health and CMV-seronegative.

This clone occurred a few times. The chain uses TRBV7-3 and TRBJ1-1, with D unresolved. Germline V gene sequence: CDR1 SGHTA, CDR2 FQGTGA. Deletions cut 3 bases from V and 0 bases from J, with 5 bases between. The CDR3 runs 13 residues. The CDR3 here is CASSLFLNTEAFF. The CDR3 bases are TGTGCCAGCAGCTTGTTCTTGAACACTGAAGCTTTCTTT.

V and J are TRBV6-5 and TRBJ2-7, with 11 bases identical to TRBD1. The germline V gene has CDR1 MNHEY and CDR2 SVGAGI. The length of the CDR3 is 16 residues. With 1 base clipped from V and 4 bases from J, the junction kept 6 bases outside the gene matches. CDR3 nucleotides: TGTGCCAGCAGTTACTACGCCGGGACAGGGGGTTACGAGCAGTACTTC. This translates into CASSYYAGTGGYEQYF.

The chain joins TRBV15 to TRBJ2-3; the match to TRBD2 covers 10 bases. The CDR3 consists of 17 residues. V trimming: 1 base; J trimming: 8 bases; junction bases outside the gene matches: 12. Germline V CDR1 and CDR2: LNHNV, YYDKDF (reference sequence). In DNA, the CDR3 is TGTGCCACCAGCAGAGGCCCTAGCGGGAGCGCCCTCCCTACGCAGTATTTT. It codes for CATSRGPSGSALPTQYF.

The chain links TRBV5-1 to TRBJ2-7, with 10 nucleotides matching TRBD2. The trim removed 3 bases at V and 0 bases at J, leaving 3 bases unmatched. The CDR3 totals 15 residues. Germline lookup yields CDR1 SGHRS and CDR2 YFSETQ. The CDR3 loop is CASSWTSGNSYEQYF. In DNA form, the CDR3 reads TGCGCCAGCAGCTGGACTAGCGGAAACTCCTACGAGCAGTACTTC.

CDR3 DNA: TGTGCCATCAGTCGACTAGTATCCGGGGAGCTGTTTTTT. Its translation is CAISRLVSGELFF. The chain combines TRBV10-3 with TRBJ2-2; tentatively, D is TRBD2 (6 bases). Germline loops: CDR1 ENHRY, CDR2 SYGVKD. The V and J ends lost 5 bases and 6 bases respectively, with 10 bases between them. This CDR3 spans 13 amino acids.

A few counts support this clone. The chain joins TRBV28 to TRBJ2-1; 8 bases are shared with TRBD1. CDR1 and CDR2 from the germline V gene are MDHEN and SYDVKM. V dropped 7 bases and J dropped 0; count of bases not matched to a gene: 17. CDR3 size: 19 residues. The CDR3 nucleotides are TGTGCCAGCAAGACCTTGCCAATACAGGGGGTTAGCTCCTACAATGAGCAGTTCTTC. Amino acid sequence: CASKTLPIQGVSSYNEQFF.

The rearrangement joins TRBV4-2 to TRBJ2-7, with D tentatively TRBD1 (6 bases). CDR3 length: 17 residues. Germline-derived CDR1 and CDR2 are LGHNA and YNFKEQ. Trimming removed 0 bases at V and 0 bases at J, with 15 bases between. The CDR3 loop is CASSQDWATGRSYEQYF. DNA of the CDR3: TGTGCCAGCAGCCAAGATTGGGCGACAGGCCGCTCCTACGAGCAGTACTTC.

This rearrangement joins TRBV30 to TRBJ1-6; tentatively, D is TRBD1 (6 bases). CDR1 and CDR2 (germline): GTSNPN, SVGIG (reference sequence). V was clipped by 8 bases and J by 8 bases, with 16 bases between them. This CDR3 region has 13 residues. The CDR3 region is CARQRDTDSPLHF. The CDR3 nucleotides are TGTGCCCGCCAAAGGGACACCGATTCACCCCTCCACTTT. Looking up the rest from reference TRBV30 and TRBJ1-6 gives the full variable domain: SQTIHQWPATLVQPVGSPLSLECTVEGTSNPNLYWYRQAAGRGLQLLFYSVGIGQISSEVPQNLSASRPQDRQFILSSKKLLLSDSGFYLCARQRDTDSPLHFGNGTRLTVT.

The chain uses TRBV18 and TRBJ2-5; 14 positions agree with TRBD2. Germline CDR1 and CDR2: KGHSH and LQKENI. CDR3 length: 17 residues. After removal of 3 bases from V and 1 base from J, the junction contained 4 bases not matched to a gene. This chain's CDR3 is CASSPGLAGAFQETQYF. The CDR3 DNA reads as TGTGCCAGCTCACCGGGACTAGCGGGGGCGTTCCAAGAGACCCAGTACTTC.

This clone showed up just a few times. V gene TRBV2 combines with J gene TRBJ2-7; TRBD2 might be the D (6 bases). Germline-derived CDR1 and CDR2 are SNHLY and FYNNEI. The CDR3 extends over 12 amino acids. V lost 7 bases and J 7 bases, leaving 14 bases between the germline ends. Written as DNA, the CDR3 is TGTGCCAGCACTGTGTGGGGGGAAGAGCAGTACTTC. It specifies CASTVWGEEQYF.

The rearrangement uses TRBV5-1 and TRBJ2-2, with a possible D match to TRBD1 (6 bases). Germline V lookup: CDR1 SGHRS, CDR2 YFSETQ. Trimming removed 3 bases at V and 6 bases at J, with 15 bases between. The length of the CDR3 is 15 residues. CDR3 region: CASSSRQARPGELFF. The CDR3 DNA is TGCGCCAGCAGCTCGAGACAGGCACGGCCCGGGGAGCTGTTTTTT.

The chain links TRBV6-5 to TRBJ2-7, with TRBD2 matching 8 bases. This CDR3 comprises 12 residues. Per germline, CDR1 MNHEY and CDR2 SVGAGI. V lost 7 bases to trimming and J lost 9 bases; unmatched junction nucleotides: 8. CDR3 sequence: CASTSGGQRQYF. The DNA of the CDR3 is TGTGCCAGCACCTCGGGGGGGCAGCGGCAGTACTTC.

The genes are TRBV6-6 and TRBJ2-7; possible D gene TRBD2, 5 bases. The germline CDR1 and CDR2 sequences are MNHNY and SVGAGI (reference sequence). With 5 bases removed from V and 7 bases from J, the gap between germline ends came to 18 bases. This CDR3 region has 14 residues. As DNA, the CDR3 is TGTGCCAGCAGTCACGGATCCGCCCCGGGGGAGCAGTACTTC. It is translated as CASSHGSAPGEQYF.

The chain has TRBV7-6 and TRBJ1-2; 8 nucleotides match TRBD1. CDR1 is SGHVS, CDR2 FNYEAQ, per germline. CDR3 size: 14 residues. The trim removed 4 bases at V and 2 bases at J, leaving 3 bases unmatched. The CDR3 nucleotides read TGTGCCAGCAGCTGGGGACAGGCGAACTATGGCTACACCTTC. Its protein product is CASSWGQANYGYTF.

This clone was detected once. This chain joins TRBV6-1 and TRBJ2-3; TRBD2 matches at 12 bases. The CDR3 has 15 residues. Unmatched junction bases numbered 6, after V lost 6 bases and J lost 5 bases. Per the germline V gene, CDR1 is MNHNS and CDR2 is SASEGT. The DNA for the CDR3 is TGTGCCAGCAGGCTAGCGGGGGGGCTAGTAGATACGCAGTATTTT. It specifies CASRLAGGLVDTQYF.

About this clone: Different DNA sequences within this sample yield the same CDR3. In DNA form, the CDR3 reads TGTGCCAGCAGCTTAGGCGGGGGTTCCTACAATGAGCAGTTCTTC. Protein product: CASSLGGGSYNEQFF. J is TRBJ2-1 and V is TRBV11-2; 7 bases agree with TRBD2. Germline lookup yields CDR1 SGHAT and CDR2 FQNNGV. The junction had 1 base not matched to a gene; V was cut back by 1 base and J by 1 base. This CDR3 has 15 amino acids.

A word on this clone: In this CDR3 the conserved last residue, phenylalanine or tryptophan, is missing, so a read error is likely. The chain recombines TRBV7-2 with TRBJ2-7, with D perhaps TRBD1 (5 bases). Germline values: CDR1 SGHTA, CDR2 FQGNSA. The CDR3 is made up of 16 amino acids. Trimming shortened V by 4 bases and J by 2 bases, and 18 bases separated the two germline ends. The CDR3 here is CASSSSGGLGAYEQYL. The CDR3 bases are TGTGCCAGCAGCTCCTCCGGCGGCTTAGGGGCCTACGAGCAGTACCTC.

This clone was recorded a few times. This chain connects TRBV19 to TRBJ2-5; 15 bases are a match to TRBD2. The CDR3 consists of 17 residues. The junction had 7 bases not matched to a gene; V was cut back by 3 bases and J by 5 bases. Per the germline V gene, CDR1 is LNHDA and CDR2 is SQIVND (reference sequence). This CDR3 is CASSISGLAGGRETQYF. Here the CDR3 DNA reads TGTGCCAGTAGTATCTCAGGACTAGCGGGGGGGCGGGAGACCCAGTACTTC.

This clone appeared a few times. The V call is TRBV30, the J call TRBJ1-2; 8 positions agree with TRBD1. The junction had 7 bases not matched to a gene; V was cut back by 4 bases and J by 3 bases. The CDR3 covers 14 residues. CDR1 is GTSNPN and CDR2 is SVGIG in the germline V gene (reference sequence). CDR3 residues: CAWKQGQEDYGYTF. DNA of the CDR3: TGTGCCTGGAAACAGGGACAGGAGGACTATGGCTACACCTTC.

This sequence joins TRBV29-1 and TRBJ2-7; 12 positions agree with TRBD2. The CDR3 has 15 amino acids. Germline-derived CDR1 and CDR2 are SQVTM and ANQGSEA. Trimming at V came to 6 bases and at J to 5 bases, leaving 11 bases not matched to a gene. CDR3 amino acids: CSVVVLAGGLNEQYF. For the CDR3, the DNA is TGCAGCGTCGTGGTGCTAGCGGGGGGGCTGAACGAGCAGTACTTC.

The chain recombines TRBV29-1 with TRBJ1-1; 7 nucleotides align to TRBD1. CDR1 and CDR2 (germline): SQVTM, ANQGSEA. The trim removed 6 bases at V and 10 bases at J, leaving 5 bases unmatched. The length of the CDR3 is 10 residues. CDR3 sequence (DNA): TGCAGCGTCGTACAGGGGTTAGCTTTCTTT. It is translated as CSVVQGLAFF.

Concerning this clone: Different DNA sequences within this sample yield the same CDR3. The gene calls are TRBV30 and TRBJ2-3; D call uncertain. The germline CDR1 and CDR2 sequences are GTSNPN and SVGIG (reference sequence). Trimming cost V 5 bases and J 6 bases, with 12 bases left between them. The CDR3 length is 12 residues. CDR3 DNA sequence: TGTGCCTGGGGCCCTCCGTGGGATACGCAGTATTTT. It specifies CAWGPPWDTQYF.